Shown below are 24 T cell receptor beta chains from a single sample sequenced in a study of blood T cell repertoires in COVID-19 (dated by TCRdb to 2020 to 2021). Library method: the immunoSEQ multiplex PCR assay. TCRdb carries this immuneACCESS record with in-frame sequences only. Its versions omit some clonotypes, under half of them owing to an unresolved V gene in the studies checked, with the rest unexplained. This sample is represented by under 200,000 clones; 80% of them were singletons. The ten largest clones add up to roughly 3.5% of the sample. The specimen was PBMCs or T cells enriched from blood (not recorded which). The source of these receptors is a woman aged 55-70 years who had recovered from COVID-19.

This chain links TRBV11-2 with TRBJ2-7, with 9 bases aligning to TRBD2. Losses at the gene ends were 5 bases for V and 6 bases for J; bases not matched to a gene: 14. Germline CDR1 SGHAT, CDR2 FQNNGV. This CDR3 is 16 amino acids long. This CDR3 reads CASSQGLASGVSEQYF. CDR3 DNA: TGTGCCAGCAGCCAAGGTTTGGCTAGCGGGGTTAGCGAGCAGTACTTC.

This clone has more than one count but fewer than ten. The V and J genes are TRBV27 and TRBJ2-7; 8 bases are shared with TRBD1. CDR3 length: 17 amino acids. V lost 5 bases to trimming and J lost 0 bases; unmatched junction nucleotides: 12. CDR1 is MNHEY, CDR2 SMNVEV, per germline (reference sequence). The CDR3 protein is CASSPTGAIPSSYEQYF. For the CDR3, the DNA is TGTGCCAGCAGTCCGACAGGGGCAATCCCAAGCTCCTACGAGCAGTACTTC.

The chain recombines TRBV11-2 with TRBJ1-2, with D perhaps matching TRBD1 (5 bases). Trimming removed 5 bases at V and 4 bases at J, with 20 bases between. The CDR3 is 16 residues long. Germline CDR1 SGHAT, CDR2 FQNNGV. The DNA for the CDR3 is TGTGCCAGCAGCCCCCCGGGGGGAGGGTCTAGCTATGGCTACACCTTC. This sequence encodes CASSPPGGGSSYGYTF. The entire variable domain, with the rest obtained from reference TRBV11-2 and TRBJ1-2, is as follows: EAGVAQSPRYKIIEKRQSVAFWCNPISGHATLYWYQQILGQGPKLLIQFQNNGVVDDSQLPKDRFSAERLKGVDSTLKIQPAKLEDSAVYLCASSPPGGGSSYGYTFGSGTRLTVV.

Remarks on this clone: The limits of the CDR3 on the DNA are not certain, so only TCRdb's listed CDR3 is given. The chain joins TRBV10-2 to TRBJ2-1; TRBD1 is taken as the D call from the table, unchecked against the DNA. In germline, CDR1 is WSHSY, CDR2 SAAADI. The CDR3 length equals 16 residues, ends included. CDR3 region: CASILVGHGAYNEQFF.

This clone has only a few counts. The V and J genes are TRBV2 and TRBJ2-3; 12 bases match TRBD2. The CDR3 runs to 17 residues. The germline gives CDR1 SNHLY, CDR2 FYNNEI. The V gene end was trimmed by 6 bases and the J gene end by 0 bases; junction bases not matched to a gene: 7. In DNA, the CDR3 is TGTGCCAGCAGACGACTAGCGGGGGTTTCTAGCACAGATACGCAGTATTTT. It specifies CASRRLAGVSSTDTQYF.

The V and J genes are TRBV14 and TRBJ1-2; D gene ambiguous. V was shortened by 5 bases and J by 13 bases, with 20 bases between the two germline ends. CDR3 length: 13 amino acids. Germline CDR1 is SGHDN and CDR2 is FVKESK. CDR3 sequence: CASSREPFIGVTF. The CDR3, as DNA: TGTGCCAGCAGCAGGGAGCCCTTCATCGGGGTCACCTTC.

This CDR3 is CASSDAPGSGYTF. CDR3 sequence (DNA): TGTGCCAGCAGTGATGCGCCAGGCTCTGGCTACACCTTC. This chain uses TRBV6-1 with TRBJ1-2; no reliable D call. Germline V gene sequence: CDR1 MNHNS, CDR2 SASEGT. The CDR3 is made up of 13 amino acids. Trimming shortened V by 3 bases and J by 7 bases, and 12 bases separated the two germline ends.

This clone was detected only a few times. This rearrangement joins TRBV25-1 to TRBJ2-7, with D perhaps matching TRBD1 (5 bases). Germline V CDR1 and CDR2: MGHDK, SYGVNS. Trimming left V 4 bases short and J 7 bases short, with 14 bases between. CDR3 length: 13 residues. CDR3 in DNA: TGTGCCAGCAGTGTCGAGGCAGGGTTGGAGCAGTACTTC. Its protein product is CASSVEAGLEQYF.

This chain connects TRBV9 to TRBJ2-3; 16 bases fit TRBD2. V dropped 4 bases and J dropped 2; count of bases not matched to a gene: 7. CDR3 length: 18 amino acids. Germline V gene data show CDR1 as SGDLS and CDR2 as YYNGEE. The CDR3 sequence is CASSTGTSGGANTDTQYF. The CDR3 DNA follows: TGTGCCAGCAGCACCGGGACTAGCGGGGGGGCCAACACAGATACGCAGTATTTT.

This chain joins TRBV5-8 and TRBJ2-1; 9 nucleotides agree with TRBD2. Trimming cost V 6 bases and J 8 bases; bases outside gene matches: 12. Germline CDR1 and CDR2: SGHTS and YDEGEE. This CDR3 comprises 15 residues. CDR3 bases: TGTGCCAGCACCACAACGGGGCGGGGGGGCCATGAGCAGTTCTTC. It is translated as CASTTTGRGGHEQFF.

The chain employs TRBV7-9 and TRBJ2-3, with 11 bases identical to TRBD1. Germline CDR1 and CDR2: SEHNR and FQNEAQ (reference sequence). There are 15 residues in the CDR3. V was pared by 3 bases and J by 9 bases, with 8 bases of the junction left unmatched. CDR3 bases: TGTGCCAGCAGCTTTCCTCGGGACAGGGGGGGGACGCAGTATTTT. Translating gives CASSFPRDRGGTQYF. Full variable domain (rest looked up from reference TRBV7-9 and TRBJ2-3): DTGVSQNPRHKITKRGQNVTFRCDPISEHNRLYWYRQTLGQGPEFLTYFQNEAQLEKSRLLSDRFSAERPKGSFSTLEIQRTEQGDSAMYLCASSFPRDRGGTQYFGPGTRLTVL.

This clone was counted a few times. The chain couples TRBV10-3 to TRBJ1-1; D not resolved. This CDR3 is 19 amino acids long. V was trimmed by 0 bases and J by 11 bases, leaving 31 bases between them. In germline, CDR1 is ENHRY, CDR2 SYGVKD. The CDR3 nucleotides read TGTGCCATCAGTGAGTCGGGCTTACAGCCCAAAACGGGAGGGCCTTTCGCTTTCTTT. Translating it yields CAISESGLQPKTGGPFAFF.

The chain is built from TRBV12-3 or TRBV12-4 and TRBJ1-1; D is unresolved. The CDR3 is made up of 13 amino acids. Trimming took off 6 bases at V and 2 bases at J, with 10 bases between the two ends. For the CDR3, the DNA is TGTGCCAGCAGATATGCAGATAACACTGAAGCTTTCTTT. This encodes CASRYADNTEAFF.

The V and J genes are TRBV2 and TRBJ2-5; 13 bases match TRBD2. The junction had 2 bases not matched to a gene; V was cut back by 5 bases and J by 2 bases. Germline assignment: CDR1 SNHLY and CDR2 FYNNEI. The CDR3 runs to 15 residues. CDR3 nucleotide sequence: TGTGCCAGCAGTCGACTAGCGGGGGGTCAAGAGACCCAGTACTTC. Protein sequence: CASSRLAGGQETQYF.

V gene TRBV18 combines with J gene TRBJ1-5; possibly TRBD1 for D (5 bases). CDR1 KGHSH and CDR2 LQKENI come from the germline V gene. The CDR3 sequence is 15 residues long. V shed 2 bases and J shed 0 bases, with 8 bases lying between them. CDR3 nucleotide sequence: TGTGCCAGCTCACCAGGACAAAATAGCAATCAGCCCCAGCATTTT. Translating it yields CASSPGQNSNQPQHF.

CDR3 residues: CASTATGLETQYF. CDR3 DNA: TGCGCCAGCACCGCGACAGGGCTGGAGACCCAGTACTTC. This sequence joins TRBV5-1 and TRBJ2-5; 7 bases fit TRBD1. V gave up 6 bases and J gave up 5 bases; unmatched junction bases: 7. Looked up from germline, CDR1 is SGHRS and CDR2 is YFSETQ. The CDR3 sequence is 13 residues long.

The chain uses TRBV19 and TRBJ1-4, with 9 bases fitting TRBD1. Trimming at V came to 6 bases and at J to 8 bases, leaving 7 bases not matched to a gene. The CDR3 runs 14 residues. Germline V gives CDR1 LNHDA, CDR2 SQIVND (reference sequence). DNA of the CDR3: TGTGCCAGTAGACGGGGACAGGGTTACGAAAAACTGTTTTTT. This encodes CASRRGQGYEKLFF. The full variable domain, completed using reference TRBV19 and TRBJ1-4, is DGGITQSPKYLFRKEGQNVTLSCEQNLNHDAMYWYRQDPGQGLRLIYYSQIVNDFQKGDIAEGYSVSREKKESFPLTVTSAQKNPTAFYLCASRRGQGYEKLFFGSGTQLSVL.

This chain joins TRBV29-1 and TRBJ1-3; TRBD1 agrees at 7 bases. The germline V gene encodes CDR1 SQVTM and CDR2 ANQGSEA. The CDR3 is 14 amino acids. The J segment lost 4 bases and the V segment lost 6 bases, leaving 9 bases of the junction unmatched. The CDR3 sequence is CSVERTGDGNTIYF. Here the CDR3 DNA reads TGCAGCGTCGAAAGGACAGGAGACGGAAACACCATATATTTT.

This clone was seen only a few times. The chain links TRBV5-6 to TRBJ2-7; D perhaps matches TRBD1 (5 bases). The germline V and J ends were trimmed by 1 base and 9 bases, with 20 bases remaining between them. The CDR3 contains 15 residues. Germline values: CDR1 SGHDT, CDR2 YYEEEE. The CDR3: CASSLIGTGGVAQYF. CDR3 DNA sequence: TGTGCCAGCAGCTTGATAGGCACAGGTGGTGTGGCGCAGTACTTC. Full variable domain (outside the CDR3, taken from reference TRBV5-6 and TRBJ2-7): DAGVTQSPTHLIKTRGQQVTLRCSPKSGHDTVSWYQQALGQGPQFIFQYYEEEERQRGNFPDRFSGHQFPNYSSELNVNALLLGDSALYLCASSLIGTGGVAQYFGPGTRLTVT.

The chain joins TRBV24-1 to TRBJ2-7; TRBD1 might be the D (5 bases). There are 15 residues in the CDR3. The ends were cut back, 10 bases at V and 2 bases at J, with 20 bases in the middle. Per the germline V gene, CDR1 is KGHDR and CDR2 is SFDVKD. In DNA, the CDR3 is TGTGCCACTCAATTAGACAGCTTAAAACCCTACGAGCAGTACTTC. It yields the protein CATQLDSLKPYEQYF.

The gene calls are TRBV5-1 and TRBJ2-7, with TRBD1 identical over 7 bases. Germline-derived CDR1 and CDR2 are SGHRS and YFSETQ. The CDR3 sequence is 13 residues long. The V and J ends lost 4 bases and 3 bases, in that order; junction bases with no gene match: 4. The CDR3 sequence is CASSEGQFYEQYF. CDR3 bases: TGCGCCAGCAGCGAGGGACAGTTCTACGAGCAGTACTTC.

The V call is TRBV5-1, the J call TRBJ2-1, with D possibly TRBD2 on 5 matching bases. The CDR3 contains 16 residues. Trimming stripped 4 bases from V and 3 bases from J, with 17 bases between. Germline V gives CDR1 SGHRS, CDR2 YFSETQ. The CDR3 is CASSPLVANLYNEQFF. CDR3 nucleotide sequence: TGCGCCAGCAGCCCCCTCGTAGCGAACCTCTACAATGAGCAGTTCTTC.

V and J are TRBV6-5 and TRBJ2-5, with a weak D call TRBD2 (5 bases). V lost 6 bases and J 2 bases, leaving 13 bases between the germline ends. Germline V CDR1 and CDR2: MNHEY, SVGAGI. There are 14 residues in the CDR3. In DNA form, the CDR3 reads TGTGCCAGCAGGGGCCTGAGGGCTCAAGAGACCCAGTACTTC. Translation: CASRGLRAQETQYF.

On this clone itself: Sequence at one end of the junction differs from germline and may be a read error. The V and J genes are TRBV30 and TRBJ1-2, with D hard to call. Germline values: CDR1 GTSNPN, CDR2 SVGIG (reference sequence). CDR3 length: 14 amino acids. This chain's CDR3 is CAWTFGVRNYGHTF. CDR3 bases: TGTGCCTGGACTTTCGGAGTTCGGAACTATGGCCACACCTTC. Together with reference TRBV30 and TRBJ1-2, the CDR3 gives the full variable domain: SQTIHQWPATLVQPVGSPLSLECTVEGTSNPNLYWYRQAAGRGLQLLFYSVGIGQISSEVPQNLSASRPQDRQFILSSKKLLLSDSGFYLCAWTFGVRNYGHTFGSGTRLTVV.